Listed below are T cell receptor beta chains from one sample, sequenced in a study of cytomegalovirus exposure and HLA in healthy donors. Here immunoSEQ multiplex PCR was the method, and the copy in TCRdb shows in-frame clones only, minus some. Of 190,000 or so clones listed, 79% were seen once; the top ten hold 1.5%. The sample consisted of PBMCs. The receptors derive from a girl between 10 and 17 years old in good health and CMV-seropositive. Both conserved end residues are part of each CDR3. Each record gives: D gene, V gene, clone size, J gene, CDR3 protein, CDR3 DNA. A D gene is named only where the DNA matches it firmly. Size values are once, few and many counts, or a class for expanded clones, and some rows have none.

d_gene: .
v_gene: TRBV4-1
abundance: .
j_gene: TRBJ1-5
CDR3aa: CASSPGTGNQPQHF
CDR3nt: TGCGCCAGCAGCCCAGGAACAGGGAATCAGCCCCAGCATTTT

d_gene: .
v_gene: TRBV4-3
abundance: .
j_gene: TRBJ2-2
CDR3aa: CASSQIRDWTFFGLFF
CDR3nt: TGCGCCAGCAGCCAAATCCGGGACTGGACTTTCTTTGGGCTGTTTTTT

d_gene: TRBD1
v_gene: TRBV7-2
abundance: .
j_gene: TRBJ1-3
CDR3aa: CASSAPWDRWGNTIYF
CDR3nt: TGTGCCAGCAGCGCCCCTTGGGACAGATGGGGAAACACCATATATTTT

d_gene: .
v_gene: TRBV7-2
abundance: .
j_gene: TRBJ2-7
CDR3aa: CASSFYRAYEQYF
CDR3nt: TGTGCCAGCAGCTTTTACAGGGCTTACGAGCAGTACTTC

d_gene: .
v_gene: TRBV10-3
abundance: .
j_gene: TRBJ1-6
CDR3aa: CAIRRDSGNSPLHF
CDR3nt: TGTGCCATCAGACGGGACTCGGGTAATTCACCCCTCCACTTT

d_gene: .
v_gene: TRBV7-9
abundance: .
j_gene: TRBJ1-2
CDR3aa: CASSLRGANYGYTF
CDR3nt: TGTGCCAGCAGCTTACGGGGGGCCAACTATGGCTACACCTTC

d_gene: .
v_gene: TRBV19
abundance: once
j_gene: TRBJ2-1
CDR3aa: CASSIVAVTGNEQFF
CDR3nt: TGTGCCAGTAGTATAGTAGCGGTGACGGGGAATGAGCAGTTCTTC

d_gene: TRBD2
v_gene: TRBV10-2
abundance: .
j_gene: TRBJ2-3
CDR3aa: CASRLAGGQATQYF
CDR3nt: TGCGCCAGCAGATTAGCGGGGGGACAGGCTACGCAGTATTTT

d_gene: .
v_gene: TRBV27
abundance: .
j_gene: TRBJ1-5
CDR3aa: CAMPGGEGNQPQHF
CDR3nt: TGTGCTATGCCTGGGGGGGAGGGCAATCAGCCCCAGCATTTT

d_gene: TRBD2
v_gene: TRBV7-2
abundance: .
j_gene: TRBJ2-7
CDR3aa: CASSLSGGGFEQYF
CDR3nt: TGTGCCAGCAGCCTTAGCGGGGGGGGTTTCGAGCAGTACTTC

d_gene: .
v_gene: TRBV5-1
abundance: .
j_gene: TRBJ1-2
CDR3aa: CASTVPGGYGYTF
CDR3nt: TGCGCCAGTACGGTCCCCGGGGGCTATGGCTACACCTTC

d_gene: TRBD1
v_gene: TRBV19
abundance: .
j_gene: TRBJ1-5
CDR3aa: CASTKGQSSNQPQHF
CDR3nt: TGTGCCAGTACCAAGGGACAGAGTAGCAATCAGCCCCAGCATTTT

d_gene: .
v_gene: TRBV4-1
abundance: .
j_gene: TRBJ1-2
CDR3aa: CASSQEGGTHYGYTF
CDR3nt: TGCGCCAGCAGCCAAGAGGGGGGGACCCACTATGGCTACACCTTC

d_gene: .
v_gene: TRBV5-4
abundance: few
j_gene: TRBJ2-5
CDR3aa: CASTNLEETQYF
CDR3nt: TGTGCCAGCACCAACCTCGAGGAGACCCAGTACTTC

d_gene: TRBD2
v_gene: TRBV2
abundance: once
j_gene: TRBJ2-5
CDR3aa: CASSAWTSGEETQYF
CDR3nt: TGTGCCAGCAGTGCTTGGACTAGCGGGGAAGAGACCCAGTACTTC

d_gene: .
v_gene: TRBV12-5
abundance: .
j_gene: TRBJ2-7
CDR3aa: CASGTTTESSYEQYF
CDR3nt: TGTGCTAGTGGTACGACTACCGAATCCTCCTACGAGCAGTACTTC

d_gene: .
v_gene: TRBV5-1
abundance: .
j_gene: TRBJ2-3
CDR3aa: CASGVGPSSDTQYF
CDR3nt: TGCGCCAGCGGCGTGGGGCCCTCCTCAGATACGCAGTATTTT

d_gene: TRBD2
v_gene: TRBV14
abundance: .
j_gene: TRBJ2-7
CDR3aa: CASSSGRAYEQYF
CDR3nt: TGTGCCAGCAGCTCAGGGAGGGCCTACGAGCAGTACTTC

d_gene: .
v_gene: TRBV5-1
abundance: .
j_gene: TRBJ2-6
CDR3aa: CASSLPPSGANVLTF
CDR3nt: TGCGCCAGCAGCTTGCCCCCTTCTGGGGCCAACGTCCTGACTTTC

d_gene: .
v_gene: TRBV19
abundance: .
j_gene: TRBJ2-3
CDR3aa: CASSITGTGVVGGGLDTQYF
CDR3nt: TGTGCCAGTAGTATCACGGGGACAGGCGTTGTGGGGGGGGGCCTCGATACGCAGTATTTT

d_gene: .
v_gene: TRBV4-2
abundance: once
j_gene: TRBJ2-2
CDR3aa: CASSQDGLARVTGELFF
CDR3nt: TGTGCCAGCAGCCAAGATGGGCTAGCGAGAGTTACCGGGGAGCTGTTTTTT

d_gene: TRBD1
v_gene: TRBV6-6
abundance: .
j_gene: TRBJ1-3
CDR3aa: CASSVGQANSGNTIYF
CDR3nt: TGTGCCAGCTCCGTCGGACAGGCCAACTCTGGAAACACCATATATTTT

d_gene: TRBD1
v_gene: TRBV11-3
abundance: once
j_gene: TRBJ2-1
CDR3aa: CASSAGTGEGNEQFF
CDR3nt: TGTGCCAGCAGCGCCGGGACAGGGGAAGGGAATGAGCAGTTCTTC

d_gene: TRBD1
v_gene: TRBV19
abundance: .
j_gene: TRBJ1-1
CDR3aa: CASSIGTGAATEAFF
CDR3nt: TGTGCCAGTAGTATAGGAACAGGGGCGGCGACTGAAGCTTTCTTT

d_gene: .
v_gene: TRBV27
abundance: once
j_gene: TRBJ2-1
CDR3aa: CASSLSRDEQFF
CDR3nt: TGTGCCAGCAGTTTATCCCGGGATGAGCAGTTCTTC

d_gene: .
v_gene: TRBV5-4
abundance: .
j_gene: TRBJ2-1
CDR3aa: CASSLTDLYEQFF
CDR3nt: TGTGCCAGCAGCCTTACGGACTTGTATGAGCAGTTCTTC

d_gene: .
v_gene: TRBV7-9
abundance: .
j_gene: TRBJ2-7
CDR3aa: CSSLSLLEQYF
CDR3nt: TGTTCCAGCCTATCCCTCCTCGAGCAGTACTTC

d_gene: .
v_gene: TRBV19
abundance: .
j_gene: TRBJ1-1
CDR3aa: CATRDKYTEAFF
CDR3nt: TGTGCCACCCGGGACAAATACACTGAAGCTTTCTTT

d_gene: .
v_gene: TRBV29-1
abundance: .
j_gene: TRBJ2-1
CDR3aa: CSGRTAYNEQFF
CDR3nt: TGCAGCGGAAGGACAGCCTACAATGAGCAGTTCTTC

d_gene: .
v_gene: TRBV6-1
abundance: .
j_gene: TRBJ2-6
CDR3aa: CASSGSAGANVLTF
CDR3nt: TGTGCCAGCAGTGGGTCAGCTGGGGCCAACGTCCTGACTTTC

d_gene: .
v_gene: TRBV7-9
abundance: few
j_gene: TRBJ1-6
CDR3aa: CASSPQGFNSPLHF
CDR3nt: TGTGCCAGCAGCCCTCAGGGTTTCAATTCACCCCTCCACTTT

d_gene: .
v_gene: TRBV7-6
abundance: .
j_gene: TRBJ2-6
CDR3aa: CASSAINFLSSGANVLTF
CDR3nt: TGTGCCAGCAGCGCCATAAATTTTTTGAGCTCTGGGGCCAACGTCCTGACTTTC

d_gene: TRBD2
v_gene: TRBV5-4
abundance: .
j_gene: TRBJ2-7
CDR3aa: CASSHLGEGTYEQYF
CDR3nt: TGTGCCAGCAGCCATTTGGGGGAGGGGACCTACGAGCAGTACTTC

d_gene: TRBD2
v_gene: TRBV4-1
abundance: .
j_gene: TRBJ2-7
CDR3aa: CASSQDRSRLAVSYEQYF
CDR3nt: TGCGCCAGCAGCCAAGATAGATCGCGACTAGCGGTCTCCTACGAGCAGTACTTC

d_gene: TRBD1
v_gene: TRBV4-2
abundance: .
j_gene: TRBJ2-2
CDR3aa: CASSPGQGTYTGELFF
CDR3nt: TGTGCCAGCAGCCCCGGACAGGGGACCTACACCGGGGAGCTGTTTTTT

d_gene: .
v_gene: TRBV4-3
abundance: few
j_gene: TRBJ1-2
CDR3aa: CASSQDPGDYGYTF
CDR3nt: TGCGCCAGCAGCCAAGATCCCGGGGACTATGGCTACACCTTC

d_gene: TRBD2
v_gene: TRBV4-1
abundance: .
j_gene: TRBJ2-3
CDR3aa: CASSQGVAGASDTQYF
CDR3nt: TGCGCCAGCAGCCAAGGGGTAGCGGGGGCCTCAGATACGCAGTATTTT

d_gene: .
v_gene: TRBV11-2
abundance: .
j_gene: TRBJ1-3
CDR3aa: CASSLRGERNTIYF
CDR3nt: TGTGCCAGCAGCTTACGGGGGGAACGAAACACCATATATTTT

d_gene: .
v_gene: TRBV12-2
abundance: .
j_gene: TRBJ1-5
CDR3aa: CASRLGSSQPQHF
CDR3nt: TGTGCAAGTCGCTTAGGGAGTTCTCAGCCCCAGCATTTT

d_gene: .
v_gene: TRBV15
abundance: .
j_gene: TRBJ1-2
CDR3aa: CATSTQGLYTF
CDR3nt: TGTGCCACCAGCACTCAGGGTCTCTACACCTTC

d_gene: TRBD2
v_gene: TRBV29-1
abundance: .
j_gene: TRBJ2-2
CDR3aa: CSVRAGGTSGELFF
CDR3nt: TGCAGCGTTCGAGCGGGGGGCACATCCGGGGAGCTGTTTTTT

d_gene: .
v_gene: TRBV7-2
abundance: .
j_gene: TRBJ1-6
CDR3aa: CASSLSVSNSPLHF
CDR3nt: TGTGCCAGCAGCTTATCAGTGTCCAATTCACCCCTCCACTTT

d_gene: TRBD2
v_gene: TRBV11-2
abundance: .
j_gene: TRBJ2-7
CDR3aa: CASSLLRGGAHEQYF
CDR3nt: TGTGCCAGCAGCTTACTCCGCGGGGGGGCCCACGAGCAGTACTTC

d_gene: .
v_gene: TRBV7-8
abundance: .
j_gene: TRBJ1-2
CDR3aa: CASSPTGQNYGYTF
CDR3nt: TGTGCCAGCAGCCCGACAGGACAGAACTATGGCTACACCTTC

d_gene: .
v_gene: TRBV7-8
abundance: .
j_gene: TRBJ1-5
CDR3aa: CASSLGGDQPQHF
CDR3nt: TGTGCCAGCAGCTTAGGTGGAGATCAGCCCCAGCATTTT

d_gene: TRBD2
v_gene: TRBV5-1
abundance: .
j_gene: TRBJ2-2
CDR3aa: CASSLTSGVTGELFF
CDR3nt: TGCGCCAGCAGCCTCACTAGCGGTGTGACCGGGGAGCTGTTTTTT

d_gene: TRBD2
v_gene: TRBV27
abundance: few
j_gene: TRBJ2-2
CDR3aa: CASRGLAAGELFF
CDR3nt: TGTGCCAGCAGGGGACTAGCCGCCGGGGAGCTGTTTTTT

d_gene: .
v_gene: TRBV5-1
abundance: .
j_gene: TRBJ2-7
CDR3aa: CASSLGGGSSYEQYF
CDR3nt: TGCGCCAGCAGCTTGGGCGGGGGCTCTTCCTACGAGCAGTACTTC

d_gene: TRBD2
v_gene: TRBV7-6
abundance: .
j_gene: TRBJ2-1
CDR3aa: CASSPRGTSGGAKVRNEQFF
CDR3nt: TGTGCCAGCAGCCCCCGAGGGACTAGCGGGGGGGCCAAGGTACGCAATGAGCAGTTCTTC

d_gene: .
v_gene: TRBV6-5
abundance: once
j_gene: TRBJ1-1
CDR3aa: CASSYSSEDTGAFF
CDR3nt: TGTGCCAGCAGTTATTCCTCCGAGGACACTGGAGCTTTCTTT

d_gene: .
v_gene: TRBV6-6
abundance: .
j_gene: TRBJ2-2
CDR3aa: CASSYGDTGRLFF
CDR3nt: TGTGCCAGCAGTTACGGGGATACAGGGAGGCTGTTTTTT